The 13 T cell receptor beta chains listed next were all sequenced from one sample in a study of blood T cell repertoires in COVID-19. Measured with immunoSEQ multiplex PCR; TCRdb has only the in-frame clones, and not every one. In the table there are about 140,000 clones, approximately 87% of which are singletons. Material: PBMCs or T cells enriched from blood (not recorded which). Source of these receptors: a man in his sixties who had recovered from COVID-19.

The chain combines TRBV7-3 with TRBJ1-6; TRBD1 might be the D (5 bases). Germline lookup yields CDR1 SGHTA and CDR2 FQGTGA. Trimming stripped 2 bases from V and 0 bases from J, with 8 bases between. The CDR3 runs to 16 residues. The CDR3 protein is CASSLQGSSYNSPLHF. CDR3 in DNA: TGTGCCAGCAGCTTACAGGGAAGCTCCTATAATTCACCCCTCCACTTT. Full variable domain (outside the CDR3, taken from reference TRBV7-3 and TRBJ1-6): GAGVSQTPSNKVTEKGKYVELRCDPISGHTALYWYRQSLGQGPEFLIYFQGTGAADDSGLPNDRFFAVRPEGSVSTLKIQRTERGDSAVYLCASSLQGSSYNSPLHFGNGTRLTVT.

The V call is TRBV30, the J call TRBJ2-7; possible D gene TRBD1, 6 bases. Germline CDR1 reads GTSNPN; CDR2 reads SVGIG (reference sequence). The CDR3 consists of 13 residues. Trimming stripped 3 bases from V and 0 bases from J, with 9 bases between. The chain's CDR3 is CAWRRDISYEQYF. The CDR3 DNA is TGTGCCTGGAGAAGGGACATCTCCTACGAGCAGTACTTC.

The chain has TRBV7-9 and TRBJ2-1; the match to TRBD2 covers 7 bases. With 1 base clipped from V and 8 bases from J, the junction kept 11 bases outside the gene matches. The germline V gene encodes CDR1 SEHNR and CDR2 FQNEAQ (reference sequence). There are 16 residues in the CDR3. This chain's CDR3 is CASSLEDRWGGDEQFF. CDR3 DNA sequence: TGTGCCAGCAGCTTAGAAGACCGCTGGGGGGGTGATGAGCAGTTCTTC.

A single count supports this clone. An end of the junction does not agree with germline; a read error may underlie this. This CDR3 reads CASSQDRALAF. Here the CDR3 DNA reads TGTGCCAGCAGCCAGGACAGGGCGTTAGCCTTC. This rearrangement joins TRBV2 to TRBJ1-2, with TRBD1 matching 8 bases. Germline CDR1 and CDR2: SNHLY and FYNNEI. The CDR3 extends over 11 amino acids.

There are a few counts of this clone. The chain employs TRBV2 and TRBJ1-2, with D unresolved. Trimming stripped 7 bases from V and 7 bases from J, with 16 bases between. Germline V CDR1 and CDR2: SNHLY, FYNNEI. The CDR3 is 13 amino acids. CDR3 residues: CASKFDAGGGYTF. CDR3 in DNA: TGTGCCAGCAAATTTGACGCGGGCGGTGGCTACACCTTC. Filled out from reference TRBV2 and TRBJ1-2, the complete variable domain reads EPEVTQTPSHQVTQMGQEVILRCVPISNHLYFYWYRQILGQKVEFLVSFYNNEISEKSEIFDDQFSVERPDGSNFTLKIRSTKLEDSAMYFCASKFDAGGGYTFGSGTRLTVV.

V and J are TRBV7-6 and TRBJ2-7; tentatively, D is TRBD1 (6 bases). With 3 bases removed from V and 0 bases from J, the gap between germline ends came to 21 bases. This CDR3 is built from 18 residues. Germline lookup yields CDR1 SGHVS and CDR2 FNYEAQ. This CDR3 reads CASSLRIPSEQGSYEQYF. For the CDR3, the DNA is TGTGCCAGCAGCTTGAGAATACCGAGTGAACAGGGCTCCTACGAGCAGTACTTC.

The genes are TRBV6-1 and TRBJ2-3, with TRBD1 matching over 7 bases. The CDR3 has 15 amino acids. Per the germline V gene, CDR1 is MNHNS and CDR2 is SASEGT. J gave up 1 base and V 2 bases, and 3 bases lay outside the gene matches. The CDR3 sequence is CASSEQGTGTDTQYF. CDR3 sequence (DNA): TGTGCCAGCAGTGAACAGGGGACAGGCACAGATACGCAGTATTTT.

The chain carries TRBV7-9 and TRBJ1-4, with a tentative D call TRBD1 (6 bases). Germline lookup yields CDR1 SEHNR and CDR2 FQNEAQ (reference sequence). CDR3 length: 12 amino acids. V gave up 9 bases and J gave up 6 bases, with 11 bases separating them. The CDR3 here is CASRGQHEKLFF. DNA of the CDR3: TGTGCCAGTCGAGGACAGCATGAAAAACTGTTTTTT.

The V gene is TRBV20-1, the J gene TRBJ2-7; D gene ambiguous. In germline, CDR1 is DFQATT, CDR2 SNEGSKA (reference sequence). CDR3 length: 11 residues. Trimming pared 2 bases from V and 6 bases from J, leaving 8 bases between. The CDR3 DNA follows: TGCAGTGCTAGACTAGTGAGCGAGCAGTACTTC. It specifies CSARLVSEQYF.

As DNA, the CDR3 is TGTGCCAGCAGTTTGTTTTGGACAGGCACTACAGATACGCAGTATTTT. This encodes CASSLFWTGTTDTQYF. The chain is built from TRBV27 and TRBJ2-3, with 7 positions matching TRBD1. J lost 3 bases, V lost 3 bases, and 9 bases had no gene match. The CDR3 is 16 residues long. Germline CDR1 reads MNHEY; CDR2 reads SMNVEV (reference sequence).

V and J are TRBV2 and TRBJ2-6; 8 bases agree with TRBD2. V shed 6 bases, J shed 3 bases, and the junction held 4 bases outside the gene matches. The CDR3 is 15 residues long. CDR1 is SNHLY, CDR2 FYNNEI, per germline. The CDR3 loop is CASSRTSGGANVLTF. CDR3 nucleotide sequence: TGTGCCAGCAGCCGAACTAGCGGTGGGGCCAACGTCCTGACTTTC. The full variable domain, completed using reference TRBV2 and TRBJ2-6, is EPEVTQTPSHQVTQMGQEVILRCVPISNHLYFYWYRQILGQKVEFLVSFYNNEISEKSEIFDDQFSVERPDGSNFTLKIRSTKLEDSAMYFCASSRTSGGANVLTFGAGSRLTVL.

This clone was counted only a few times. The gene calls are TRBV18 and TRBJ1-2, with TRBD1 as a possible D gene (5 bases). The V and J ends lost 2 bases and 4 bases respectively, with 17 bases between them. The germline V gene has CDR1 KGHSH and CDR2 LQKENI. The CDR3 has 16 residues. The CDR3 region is CASSPTLDTGSYGYTF. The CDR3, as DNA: TGTGCCAGCTCACCAACCTTGGACACCGGAAGCTATGGCTACACCTTC.

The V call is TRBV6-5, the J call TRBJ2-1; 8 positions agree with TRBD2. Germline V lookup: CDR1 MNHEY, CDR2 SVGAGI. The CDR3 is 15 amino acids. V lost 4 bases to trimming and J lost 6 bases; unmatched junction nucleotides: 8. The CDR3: CASSFPAGVRNEQFF. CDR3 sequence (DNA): TGTGCCAGCAGTTTCCCAGCGGGAGTCCGCAATGAGCAGTTCTTC.